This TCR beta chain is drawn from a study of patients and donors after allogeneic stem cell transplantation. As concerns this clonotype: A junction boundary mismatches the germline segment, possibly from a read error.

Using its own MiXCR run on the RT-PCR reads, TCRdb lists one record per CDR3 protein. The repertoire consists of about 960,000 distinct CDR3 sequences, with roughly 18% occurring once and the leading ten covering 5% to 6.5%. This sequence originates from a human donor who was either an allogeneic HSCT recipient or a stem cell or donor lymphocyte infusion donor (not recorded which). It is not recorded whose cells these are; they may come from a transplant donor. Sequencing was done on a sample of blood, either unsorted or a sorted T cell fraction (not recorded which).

CDR3 loop: CSVEVGSNQPQHF. CDR3 DNA: TGCAGCGTCGAAGTAGGTAGCAATCAGCCCCAGCATTTT. V usage is TRBV29-1 and J usage is TRBJ1-5; no firm D call. Germline CDR1 is SQVTM and CDR2 is ANQGSEA. CDR3 length equals 13 residues.